Presented here are 4 T cell receptor beta chains from one specimen sequenced in a study of blood T cells in healthy people across ages. Combining a sample-barcoded 5' primer with a J-beta primer mix, a second PCR ran for 7 to 11 cycles. TCRdb independently ran MiXCR on the 5' RACE reads; one entry per CDR3 protein. This table has around 2 million distinct CDR3 sequences, around 42% appearing once. Sequences were obtained from blood. The origin of the receptors is a human donor in good health.

In this sample, this clonotype turned up a few times. Mismatch with germline at one junction end may stem from a read error. The V gene is TRBV11-2, the J gene TRBJ1-1; D gene unclear. Germline V gene lookup returns CDR1 SGHAT and CDR2 FQNNGV. This CDR3 contains 15 residues. The CDR3 sequence: CAGSLAGSGNTEAFF. DNA of the CDR3: TGTGCCGGCAGCTTAGCGGGATCGGGGAACACTGAAGCTTTCTTT.

A note on this clonotype: The junction shows a germline mismatch at one end, possibly a read error. The CDR3 is CTSSVTGGSGELFF. In DNA, the CDR3 is TGTACCAGCAGTGTTACAGGGGGGAGCGGGGAGCTGTTTTTT. The chain carries TRBV6-6 and TRBJ2-2; 8 bases are a match to TRBD1. The CDR3 sequence is 14 residues long. Germline V gene data show CDR1 as MNHNY and CDR2 as SVGAGI (reference sequence).

V usage is TRBV2 and J usage is TRBJ2-5; TRBD2 agrees at 11 bases. Germline CDR1 reads SNHLY; CDR2 reads FYNNEI. V dropped 4 bases and J dropped 5; count of bases not matched to a gene: 9. The CDR3 sequence is 16 residues long. The CDR3 region has the DNA TGTGCCAGCAGTGGGACTAGCGGGCGGCGTGGGGAGACCCAGTACTTC. Protein product: CASSGTSGRRGETQYF.

This clonotype has just a few counts. The chain recombines TRBV4-3 with TRBJ1-6, with 8 bases that match TRBD1. The length of the CDR3 is 15 residues. CDR1 LGHNA and CDR2 YSLEER come from the germline V gene. J was trimmed by 4 bases and V by 5 bases; bases with no gene match: 4. The CDR3 DNA follows: TGCGCCAGCAGCTTTCGACAGGGGTATAATTCACCCCTCCACTTT. This sequence encodes CASSFRQGYNSPLHF.